The 27 T cell receptor beta chains below come from one sample, sequenced in a study of T cell changes during pregnancy in multiple sclerosis. Some clones are missing from TCRdb's copy, which holds only in-frame ones; the method was immunoSEQ multiplex PCR. Among 78,000 or so clones, 90% to 95% were seen once, and the ten largest hold over 1.3%. Sequenced here: peripheral blood, sampled before pregnancy. The receptors here all came from a female donor with multiple sclerosis, enrolled in a pregnancy study.

The count of this clone is one. The CDR3 loop reads CASIQIQGLTEAFF. As DNA, the CDR3 is TGTGCCAGCATCCAGATACAGGGGCTCACTGAAGCTTTCTTT. The V and J genes are TRBV6-5 and TRBJ1-1; TRBD1 matches at 7 bases. V dropped 7 bases and J dropped 4; count of bases not matched to a gene: 9. Germline CDR1 reads MNHEY; CDR2 reads SVGAGI. This CDR3 has 14 residues.

The chain carries TRBV27 and TRBJ2-2; 8 nucleotides align to TRBD2. This CDR3 comprises 15 residues. Germline V gives CDR1 MNHEY, CDR2 SMNVEV (reference sequence). Trimming took 10 bases from V and 1 from J; bases not matched to a gene: 8. CDR3 amino acids: CATALAGQNTGELFF. The CDR3 DNA is TGTGCCACCGCTCTAGCGGGTCAGAACACCGGGGAGCTGTTTTTT.

The chain carries TRBV13 and TRBJ1-2; the D gene is possibly TRBD1 (6 bases). The germline V gene has CDR1 PRHDT and CDR2 FYEKMQ (reference sequence). The CDR3 sequence is 16 residues long. Trimming pared 5 bases from V and 4 bases from J, leaving 20 bases between. The CDR3 loop reads CASSGGIRGSGYGYTF. CDR3 DNA sequence: TGTGCCAGCAGCGGAGGAATCAGGGGTTCAGGCTATGGCTACACCTTC.

The chain couples TRBV5-1 to TRBJ2-2; D remains ambiguous. Germline V lookup: CDR1 SGHRS, CDR2 YFSETQ. The CDR3 totals 15 residues. V dropped 0 bases and J dropped 3 bases, with 9 bases sitting between them. CDR3 region: CASSLGTRDTGELFF. In DNA form, the CDR3 reads TGCGCCAGCAGCTTGGGTACACGGGACACCGGGGAGCTGTTTTTT.

The rearrangement uses TRBV25-1 and TRBJ1-4; a possible D gene is TRBD1 (5 bases). V was trimmed by 0 bases and J by 8 bases, leaving 10 bases between them. Germline lookup yields CDR1 MGHDK and CDR2 SYGVNS. This CDR3 is 14 amino acids long. DNA of the CDR3: TGTGCCAGCAGTGAATACAGGGAGGGCGAAAAACTGTTTTTT. Protein sequence: CASSEYREGEKLFF.

The CDR3 nucleotides read TGTGCCAGCTCACCACGTGAGGATTATGGCGAGACCCAGTACTTC. This gives the protein CASSPREDYGETQYF. J is TRBJ2-5 and V is TRBV18; D remains unclear. This CDR3 spans 15 amino acids. CDR1 is KGHSH and CDR2 is LQKENI in the germline V gene. V dropped 1 base and J dropped 5 bases, with 14 bases sitting between them. The full variable domain, its missing parts supplied by reference TRBV18 and TRBJ2-5, is NAGVMQNPRHLVRRRGQEARLRCSPMKGHSHVYWYRQLPEEGLKFMVYLQKENIIDESGMPKERFSAEFPKEGPSILRIQQVVRGDSAAYFCASSPREDYGETQYFGPGTRLLVL.

This clone was seen only once. V usage is TRBV6-1 and J usage is TRBJ1-2; 12 nucleotides align to TRBD1. V was clipped by 5 bases and J by 3 bases; unmatched bases: 10. The CDR3 extends over 17 amino acids. The V gene's germline CDR1 is MNHNS and CDR2 SASEGT. The CDR3 DNA follows: TGTGCCAGCAGTCAAGAATGGGACAGGGGGCATGACTATGGCTACACCTTC. It encodes CASSQEWDRGHDYGYTF.

The chain combines TRBV7-6 with TRBJ1-6, with TRBD1 matching 11 bases. J gave up 4 bases and V 4 bases, and 6 bases lay outside the gene matches. This CDR3 is 17 amino acids long. Germline loops: CDR1 SGHVS, CDR2 FNYEAQ. CDR3: CASSSRTGGSYNSPLHF. As DNA, the CDR3 is TGTGCCAGCAGCTCAAGGACAGGGGGCTCGTATAATTCACCCCTCCACTTT. Full variable domain (rest looked up from reference TRBV7-6 and TRBJ1-6): GAGVSQSPRYKVTKRGQDVALRCDPISGHVSLYWYRQALGQGPEFLTYFNYEAQQDKSGLPNDRFSAERPEGSISTLTIQRTEQRDSAMYRCASSSRTGGSYNSPLHFGNGTRLTVT.

DNA of the CDR3: TGTGCCAGCAGCCCGAGGCTGAGCTCTGGAAACACCATATATTTT. Its translation is CASSPRLSSGNTIYF. The V and J genes are TRBV13 and TRBJ1-3; D is unclear. The CDR3 length is 15 residues. Trimming removed 5 bases at V and 0 bases at J, with 11 bases between. Germline V gene data show CDR1 as PRHDT and CDR2 as FYEKMQ (reference sequence).

The chain has TRBV19 and TRBJ1-1, with D tentatively TRBD1 (5 bases). The V and J ends lost 3 bases and 0 bases respectively, with 14 bases between them. Germline lookup yields CDR1 LNHDA and CDR2 SQIVND (reference sequence). This CDR3 spans 16 amino acids. CDR3 in amino acids: CASSIKQGNMNTEAFF. CDR3 DNA: TGTGCCAGTAGTATCAAGCAGGGTAACATGAACACTGAAGCTTTCTTT.

The genes are TRBV27 and TRBJ1-5, with 8 bases matching TRBD1. CDR1 and CDR2 (germline): MNHEY, SMNVEV (reference sequence). The length of the CDR3 is 13 residues. Trimming removed 2 bases from V and 6 bases from J; junction bases left unmatched: 0. Written as DNA, the CDR3 is TGTGCCAGCAGTTTAGACAGGGGTCAGCCCCAGCATTTT. Protein: CASSLDRGQPQHF.

The gene calls are TRBV6-1 and TRBJ1-2; D may be TRBD1 (5 bases). The length of the CDR3 is 14 residues. Per the germline V gene, CDR1 is MNHNS and CDR2 is SASEGT. Trimming took 7 bases from V and 0 from J, leaving 12 bases between them. CDR3 DNA sequence: TGTGCCAGCATAGCAGGGAGGTCTAACTATGGCTACACCTTC. As protein: CASIAGRSNYGYTF.

This clone was recorded once. The chain has TRBV7-9 and TRBJ1-6, with 8 bases matching TRBD1. The CDR3 contains 15 residues. Germline CDR1 reads SEHNR; CDR2 reads FQNEAQ (reference sequence). With 1 base clipped from V and 6 bases from J, the junction kept 2 bases outside the gene matches. CDR3: CASSLEDRANSPLHF. The CDR3 nucleotides are TGTGCCAGCAGCTTAGAGGACAGGGCTAATTCACCCCTCCACTTT.

V usage is TRBV9 and J usage is TRBJ2-3; 10 nucleotides align to TRBD1. J lost 4 bases, V lost 2 bases, and 1 base had no gene match. CDR1 is SGDLS and CDR2 is YYNGEE in the germline V gene. CDR3 length: 14 residues. DNA of the CDR3: TGTGCCAGCAGCGTCGGACAGGGGGCAGATACGCAGTATTTT. Protein product: CASSVGQGADTQYF.

For the CDR3, the DNA is TGTGCCAGCAGACCGGGACAGGTGCTTTACAATGAGCAGTTCTTC. This gives the protein CASRPGQVLYNEQFF. The chain links TRBV27 to TRBJ2-1; 8 bases agree with TRBD1. The CDR3 contains 15 residues. The trim removed 6 bases at V and 4 bases at J, leaving 8 bases unmatched. CDR1 MNHEY and CDR2 SMNVEV come from the germline V gene (reference sequence).

The chain is built from TRBV9 and TRBJ2-5, with D unresolved. Per germline, CDR1 SGDLS and CDR2 YYNGEE. CDR3 size: 12 residues. With 3 bases removed from V and 5 bases from J, the gap between germline ends came to 8 bases. As DNA, the CDR3 is TGTGCCAGCAGCGAACGTAGTGAGACCCAGTACTTC. Translation: CASSERSETQYF.

This clone was counted only a few times. The junction and the germline gene differ at one end; a read error may be behind it. This chain joins TRBV2 and TRBJ1-2; unclear D gene. Germline V gene data show CDR1 as SNHLY and CDR2 as FYNNEI. The CDR3 covers 11 residues. CDR3 in amino acids: CASSEALTWSF. CDR3 bases: TGTGCCAGCAGTGAAGCTTTGACTTGGTCCTTC.

The rearrangement uses TRBV7-2 and TRBJ1-1; weak D call: TRBD1 (6 bases). This CDR3 spans 15 amino acids. Looked up from germline, CDR1 is SGHTA and CDR2 is FQGNSA. The V and J ends lost 7 bases and 0 bases respectively, with 15 bases between them. For the CDR3, the DNA is TGTGCCAGCACCCTGACAGGCCTGATGAACACTGAAGCTTTCTTT. It yields the protein CASTLTGLMNTEAFF.

This chain connects TRBV15 to TRBJ2-2; D not resolved. From germline, CDR1 is LNHNV and CDR2 YYDKDF (reference sequence). The V end was cut by 3 bases, the J end by 1 base, with 9 bases between. The CDR3 totals 15 residues. In DNA, the CDR3 is TGTGCCACCAGCAGGGAGCCGGGGAACACCGGGGAGCTGTTTTTT. This codes for CATSREPGNTGELFF.

This sequence joins TRBV2 and TRBJ1-2; D might be TRBD1 (5 bases). CDR3 length equals 12 residues. V gave up 4 bases and J gave up 2 bases, with 5 bases separating them. Germline values: CDR1 SNHLY, CDR2 FYNNEI. The CDR3 spells CASSGGNYGYTF. CDR3 coding DNA: TGTGCCAGCAGTGGGGGCAACTATGGCTACACCTTC.

The chain links TRBV5-1 to TRBJ1-5; no reliable D call. Germline CDR1 SGHRS, CDR2 YFSETQ. The CDR3 has 14 amino acids. The germline V and J ends were trimmed by 0 bases and 3 bases, with 7 bases remaining between them. The CDR3 DNA reads TGCGCCAGCAGCTTGGGAGGGAACAATCAGCCCCAGCATTTT. Translated, it gives CASSLGGNNQPQHF.

The V call is TRBV4-1, the J call TRBJ2-7, with TRBD2 as a possible D gene (6 bases). Germline V gives CDR1 MGHRA, CDR2 YSYEKL. The CDR3 extends over 15 amino acids. Trimming removed 4 bases from V and 1 base from J, with 14 bases in between. The DNA for the CDR3 is TGCGCCAGCAGCCTACCGGGACTCCCTTCCTACGAGCAGTACTTC. Protein: CASSLPGLPSYEQYF.

The gene calls are TRBV11-2 and TRBJ2-7, with 15 bases identical to TRBD2. Germline CDR1 SGHAT, CDR2 FQNNGV. With 5 bases clipped from V and 2 bases from J, the junction kept 7 bases outside the gene matches. CDR3 length: 17 amino acids. The CDR3 reads CASSRTSGGAYAYEQYF. The CDR3 bases are TGTGCCAGCAGCCGGACTAGCGGGGGGGCGTATGCCTACGAGCAGTACTTC.

The rearrangement links TRBV6-1 to TRBJ2-7, with a possible D match to TRBD1 (5 bases). Germline CDR1 reads MNHNS; CDR2 reads SASEGT. The CDR3 sequence is 12 residues long. V shed 1 base and J shed 7 bases, with 8 bases lying between them. The CDR3 loop is CASSEDRWEQYF. In DNA form, the CDR3 reads TGTGCCAGCAGTGAAGACAGGTGGGAGCAGTACTTC.

This clone occurred once. This sequence joins TRBV5-4 and TRBJ1-1, with D hard to call. V gave up 1 base and J gave up 2 bases, with 9 bases separating them. Per germline, CDR1 SGHNT and CDR2 YYREEE (reference sequence). The CDR3 is 14 residues long. The CDR3 protein is CASSLFTGNTEAFF. The CDR3 DNA sequence: TGTGCCAGCAGCTTGTTCACGGGAAACACTGAAGCTTTCTTT. Supplemented by reference TRBV5-4 and TRBJ1-1, the full variable domain reads ETGVTQSPTHLIKTRGQQVTLRCSSQSGHNTVSWYQQALGQGPQFIFQYYREEENGRGNFPPRFSGLQFPNYSSELNVNALELDDSALYLCASSLFTGNTEAFFGQGTRLTVV.

This clone occurred a few times. The V and J genes are TRBV7-3 and TRBJ1-2, with D maybe TRBD1 (5 bases). The CDR3 runs 13 residues. From germline, CDR1 is SGHTA and CDR2 FQGTGA. Trimming shortened V by 2 bases and J by 7 bases, and 11 bases separated the two germline ends. Here the CDR3 DNA reads TGTGCCAGCAGCTTAGTCGGCGGGGCTGGCTACACCTTC. Protein: CASSLVGGAGYTF. The full variable domain, with the rest looked up from reference TRBV7-3 and TRBJ1-2, is GAGVSQTPSNKVTEKGKYVELRCDPISGHTALYWYRQSLGQGPEFLIYFQGTGAADDSGLPNDRFFAVRPEGSVSTLKIQRTERGDSAVYLCASSLVGGAGYTFGSGTRLTVV.

CDR3 protein: CASPLGGPNTGELFF. The CDR3 DNA reads TGTGCCAGCCCACTGGGAGGGCCCAACACCGGGGAGCTGTTTTTT. The chain combines TRBV18 with TRBJ2-2, with 7 positions matching TRBD2. The V gene's germline CDR1 is KGHSH and CDR2 LQKENI. V lost 8 bases and J lost 2; bases outside the gene matches: 8. The CDR3 sequence is 15 residues long. The complete variable domain, with remaining parts taken from reference TRBV18 and TRBJ2-2, reads NAGVMQNPRHLVRRRGQEARLRCSPMKGHSHVYWYRQLPEEGLKFMVYLQKENIIDESGMPKERFSAEFPKEGPSILRIQQVVRGDSAAYFCASPLGGPNTGELFFGEGSRLTVL.